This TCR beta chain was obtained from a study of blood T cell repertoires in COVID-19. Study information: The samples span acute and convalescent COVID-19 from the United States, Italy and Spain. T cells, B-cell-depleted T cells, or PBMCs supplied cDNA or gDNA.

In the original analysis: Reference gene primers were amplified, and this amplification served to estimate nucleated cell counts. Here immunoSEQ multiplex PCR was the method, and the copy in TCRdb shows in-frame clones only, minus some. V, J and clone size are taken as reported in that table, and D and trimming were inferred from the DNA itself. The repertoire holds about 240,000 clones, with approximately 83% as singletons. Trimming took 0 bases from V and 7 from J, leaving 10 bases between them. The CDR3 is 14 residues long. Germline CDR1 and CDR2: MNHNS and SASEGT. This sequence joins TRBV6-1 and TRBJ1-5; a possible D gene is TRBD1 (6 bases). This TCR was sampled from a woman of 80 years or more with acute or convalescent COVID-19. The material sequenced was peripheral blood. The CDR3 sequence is CASSEAWTVQPQHF. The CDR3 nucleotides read TGTGCCAGCAGTGAAGCGTGGACAGTGCAGCCCCAGCATTTT.